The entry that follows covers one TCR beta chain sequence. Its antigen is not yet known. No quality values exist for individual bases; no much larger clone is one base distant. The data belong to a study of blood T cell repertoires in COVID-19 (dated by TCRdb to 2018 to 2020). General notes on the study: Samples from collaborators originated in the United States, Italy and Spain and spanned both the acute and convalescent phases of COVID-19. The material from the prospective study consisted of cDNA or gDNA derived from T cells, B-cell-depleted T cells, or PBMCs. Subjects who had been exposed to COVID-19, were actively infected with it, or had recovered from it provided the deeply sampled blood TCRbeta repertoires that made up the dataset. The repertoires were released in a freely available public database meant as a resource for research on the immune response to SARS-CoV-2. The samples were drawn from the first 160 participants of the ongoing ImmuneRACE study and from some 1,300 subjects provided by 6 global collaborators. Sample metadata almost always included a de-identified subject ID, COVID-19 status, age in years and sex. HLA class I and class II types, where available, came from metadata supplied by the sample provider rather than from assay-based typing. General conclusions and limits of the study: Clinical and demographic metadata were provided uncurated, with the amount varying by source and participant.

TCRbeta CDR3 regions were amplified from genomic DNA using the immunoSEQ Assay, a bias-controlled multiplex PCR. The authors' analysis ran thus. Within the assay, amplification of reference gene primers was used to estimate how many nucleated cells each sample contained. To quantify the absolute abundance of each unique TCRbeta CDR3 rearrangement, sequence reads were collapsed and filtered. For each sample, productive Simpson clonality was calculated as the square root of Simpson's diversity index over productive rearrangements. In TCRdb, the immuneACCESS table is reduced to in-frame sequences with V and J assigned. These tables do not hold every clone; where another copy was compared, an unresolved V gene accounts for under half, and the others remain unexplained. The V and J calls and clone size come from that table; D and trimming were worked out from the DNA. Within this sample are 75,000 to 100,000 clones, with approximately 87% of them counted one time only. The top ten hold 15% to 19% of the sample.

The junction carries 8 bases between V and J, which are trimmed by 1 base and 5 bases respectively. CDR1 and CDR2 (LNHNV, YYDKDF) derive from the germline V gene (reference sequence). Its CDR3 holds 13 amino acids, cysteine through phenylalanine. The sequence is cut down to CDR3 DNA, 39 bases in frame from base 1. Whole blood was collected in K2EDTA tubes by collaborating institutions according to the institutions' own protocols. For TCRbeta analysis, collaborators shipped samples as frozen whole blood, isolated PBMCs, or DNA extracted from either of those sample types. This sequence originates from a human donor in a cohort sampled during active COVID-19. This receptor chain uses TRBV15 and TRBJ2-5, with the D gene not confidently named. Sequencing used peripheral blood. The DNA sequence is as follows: TGTGCCACCAGCAGAGCCCTCCGGGAGACCCAGTACTTC. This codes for CATSRALRETQYF.